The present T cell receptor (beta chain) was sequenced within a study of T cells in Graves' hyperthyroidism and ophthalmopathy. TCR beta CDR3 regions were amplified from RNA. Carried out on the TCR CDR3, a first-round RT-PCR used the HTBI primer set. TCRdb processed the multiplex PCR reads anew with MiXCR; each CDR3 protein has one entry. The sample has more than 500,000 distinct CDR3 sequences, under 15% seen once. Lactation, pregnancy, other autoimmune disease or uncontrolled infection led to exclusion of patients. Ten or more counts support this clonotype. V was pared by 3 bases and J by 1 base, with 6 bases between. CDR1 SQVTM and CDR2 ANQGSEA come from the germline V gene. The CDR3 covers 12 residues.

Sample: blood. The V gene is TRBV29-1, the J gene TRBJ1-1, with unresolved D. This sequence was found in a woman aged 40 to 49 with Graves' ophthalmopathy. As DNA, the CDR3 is TGCAGCGTTGAGACACCGAACACTGAAGCTTTCTTT. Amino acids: CSVETPNTEAFF.